This section outlines one TCR beta chain sequence together with its context. The antigen is unknown. Total RNA extraction produced at least 6 micrograms (per sample) for the study. Together with a sample-barcoded 5' primer, a J-beta primer mix was included in a second PCR lasting about 7 to 11 cycles. All cDNA molecules were each tagged by a template-switch adaptor with 12 random nucleotides. One entry per CDR3 protein results from TCRdb running MiXCR on the 5' RACE reads. The sample includes more than 1.4 million distinct CDR3 sequences, approximately 42% of them seen just once. This entry belongs to a study of blood T cells in healthy people across ages. Across the study: About one barcoded beta molecule per two T cells was the capture yield of template switching. General study points: Comparison with aged donors showed that long-lived donors had more naive CD4+ cells and higher diversity.

The specimen sequenced was blood. The receptor comes from a woman aged 18-29 years in good health.

The CDR3 bases are TGCGCCAGCAGCTTCAACGAACAGAAAATGAAACAAGAGACCCAGTACTTC. Protein product: CASSFNEQKMKQETQYF. V gene TRBV5-1 combines with J gene TRBJ2-5, with unresolved D. Germline values: CDR1 SGHRS, CDR2 YFSETQ. This CDR3 has 17 amino acids. The ends were cut back, 2 bases at V and 2 bases at J, with 19 bases in the middle. Full variable domain (outside the CDR3, taken from reference TRBV5-1 and TRBJ2-5): KAGVTQTPRYLIKTRGQQVTLSCSPISGHRSVSWYQQTPGQGLQFLFEYFSETQRNKGNFPGRFSGRQFSNSRSEMNVSTLELGDSALYLCASSFNEQKMKQETQYFGPGTRLLVL.